This T cell receptor beta chain emerged from a study of identical twins' blood T cells. Study-wide points: V gene usage reportedly matched far better within twin pairs than unrelated donors.

A word on this clonotype: The target antigen is unknown.

V was clipped by 4 bases and J by 5 bases, with 18 bases between them. The CDR3 covers 16 residues. Germline CDR1 is MGHDK and CDR2 is SYGVNS. One entry per CDR3 protein, called by TCRdb with MiXCR from the 5' RACE reads. The sample contains 350,000 to 400,000 distinct CDR3 sequences, roughly 31% of which appear only once. The clonotype originates from a woman aged 18 to 55 in good health. The gene calls are TRBV25-1 and TRBJ1-5; TRBD1 might be the D (6 bases). The sequencing sample was made of PBMCs. This CDR3 reads CASSVPGERCDQPQHF. In nucleotides, the CDR3 is TGTGCCAGCAGTGTTCCAGGGGAGAGGTGCGATCAGCCCCAGCATTTT.